The source of this T cell receptor (beta chain) is a study of shared clonotypes between healthy human individuals. Terminally differentiated effector memory CD45RA+ cells were excluded from the naive CD8 cells, which were CD45RO-negative and positively selected for CCR7. Findings and limits, study-wide: In several donors, approximately 5% of naive CD4 clonotypes appeared in common. Generally, naive subsets came out with larger estimated richness than memory subsets.

The CDR3 extends over 13 amino acids. Germline lookup yields CDR1 SQVTM and CDR2 ANQGSEA. With V trimmed by 7 bases and J by 5 bases, 7 bases remained unmatched. The assay was immunoSEQ multiplex PCR, and TCRdb's table has in-frame clones only and misses some. The sample has about 2.1 million clones, around 93% seen once. On this clone itself: What it binds is not known.

Material for sequencing was naive CD8+ T cells from PBMCs. The TCR originated in a man between 18 and 35 years old in good health. Some clones in this sample may be carry-over from other donors' samples. The V gene is TRBV29-1, the J gene TRBJ1-1, with 10 bases lining up with TRBD1. Here the CDR3 DNA reads TGCAGCGAATCAGGGACAGGGGAAACTGAAGCTTTCTTT. Protein sequence: CSESGTGETEAFF.